What follows describes a single T cell receptor beta chain. Its specificity is unknown. Only in-frame clones appear in the TCRdb table, and some are missing; sequencing was by immunoSEQ multiplex PCR. The sample has 55,000 to 75,000 clones, around 80% seen once. This sample stems from a study of OX40 agonist ivuxolimab in advanced cancers. Study-level points and caveats: With doses of 0.1 to 3.0 mg/kg, CD4+ and CD8+ blood T cells had undergone clonal expansion by week 6.

CDR3 length equals 14 residues. From germline, CDR1 is MGHRA and CDR2 YSYEKL. This chain links TRBV4-1 with TRBJ2-5, with TRBD2 matching over 10 bases. The closer fit of TRBJ2-7 to the DNA end suggests the J call may be wrong. The origin of this receptor is an adult with an advanced solid tumor such as melanoma, head and neck, liver or kidney cancer. The sequencing here drew on CD4+ or CD8+ T cells sorted from blood, taken in a trial of the OX40 agonist ivuxolimab. In DNA form, the CDR3 reads TGCGCCAGCAGCCCCCTAGCGGGAGCCTACGAGCAGTACTTC. Its translation: CASSPLAGAYEQYF.